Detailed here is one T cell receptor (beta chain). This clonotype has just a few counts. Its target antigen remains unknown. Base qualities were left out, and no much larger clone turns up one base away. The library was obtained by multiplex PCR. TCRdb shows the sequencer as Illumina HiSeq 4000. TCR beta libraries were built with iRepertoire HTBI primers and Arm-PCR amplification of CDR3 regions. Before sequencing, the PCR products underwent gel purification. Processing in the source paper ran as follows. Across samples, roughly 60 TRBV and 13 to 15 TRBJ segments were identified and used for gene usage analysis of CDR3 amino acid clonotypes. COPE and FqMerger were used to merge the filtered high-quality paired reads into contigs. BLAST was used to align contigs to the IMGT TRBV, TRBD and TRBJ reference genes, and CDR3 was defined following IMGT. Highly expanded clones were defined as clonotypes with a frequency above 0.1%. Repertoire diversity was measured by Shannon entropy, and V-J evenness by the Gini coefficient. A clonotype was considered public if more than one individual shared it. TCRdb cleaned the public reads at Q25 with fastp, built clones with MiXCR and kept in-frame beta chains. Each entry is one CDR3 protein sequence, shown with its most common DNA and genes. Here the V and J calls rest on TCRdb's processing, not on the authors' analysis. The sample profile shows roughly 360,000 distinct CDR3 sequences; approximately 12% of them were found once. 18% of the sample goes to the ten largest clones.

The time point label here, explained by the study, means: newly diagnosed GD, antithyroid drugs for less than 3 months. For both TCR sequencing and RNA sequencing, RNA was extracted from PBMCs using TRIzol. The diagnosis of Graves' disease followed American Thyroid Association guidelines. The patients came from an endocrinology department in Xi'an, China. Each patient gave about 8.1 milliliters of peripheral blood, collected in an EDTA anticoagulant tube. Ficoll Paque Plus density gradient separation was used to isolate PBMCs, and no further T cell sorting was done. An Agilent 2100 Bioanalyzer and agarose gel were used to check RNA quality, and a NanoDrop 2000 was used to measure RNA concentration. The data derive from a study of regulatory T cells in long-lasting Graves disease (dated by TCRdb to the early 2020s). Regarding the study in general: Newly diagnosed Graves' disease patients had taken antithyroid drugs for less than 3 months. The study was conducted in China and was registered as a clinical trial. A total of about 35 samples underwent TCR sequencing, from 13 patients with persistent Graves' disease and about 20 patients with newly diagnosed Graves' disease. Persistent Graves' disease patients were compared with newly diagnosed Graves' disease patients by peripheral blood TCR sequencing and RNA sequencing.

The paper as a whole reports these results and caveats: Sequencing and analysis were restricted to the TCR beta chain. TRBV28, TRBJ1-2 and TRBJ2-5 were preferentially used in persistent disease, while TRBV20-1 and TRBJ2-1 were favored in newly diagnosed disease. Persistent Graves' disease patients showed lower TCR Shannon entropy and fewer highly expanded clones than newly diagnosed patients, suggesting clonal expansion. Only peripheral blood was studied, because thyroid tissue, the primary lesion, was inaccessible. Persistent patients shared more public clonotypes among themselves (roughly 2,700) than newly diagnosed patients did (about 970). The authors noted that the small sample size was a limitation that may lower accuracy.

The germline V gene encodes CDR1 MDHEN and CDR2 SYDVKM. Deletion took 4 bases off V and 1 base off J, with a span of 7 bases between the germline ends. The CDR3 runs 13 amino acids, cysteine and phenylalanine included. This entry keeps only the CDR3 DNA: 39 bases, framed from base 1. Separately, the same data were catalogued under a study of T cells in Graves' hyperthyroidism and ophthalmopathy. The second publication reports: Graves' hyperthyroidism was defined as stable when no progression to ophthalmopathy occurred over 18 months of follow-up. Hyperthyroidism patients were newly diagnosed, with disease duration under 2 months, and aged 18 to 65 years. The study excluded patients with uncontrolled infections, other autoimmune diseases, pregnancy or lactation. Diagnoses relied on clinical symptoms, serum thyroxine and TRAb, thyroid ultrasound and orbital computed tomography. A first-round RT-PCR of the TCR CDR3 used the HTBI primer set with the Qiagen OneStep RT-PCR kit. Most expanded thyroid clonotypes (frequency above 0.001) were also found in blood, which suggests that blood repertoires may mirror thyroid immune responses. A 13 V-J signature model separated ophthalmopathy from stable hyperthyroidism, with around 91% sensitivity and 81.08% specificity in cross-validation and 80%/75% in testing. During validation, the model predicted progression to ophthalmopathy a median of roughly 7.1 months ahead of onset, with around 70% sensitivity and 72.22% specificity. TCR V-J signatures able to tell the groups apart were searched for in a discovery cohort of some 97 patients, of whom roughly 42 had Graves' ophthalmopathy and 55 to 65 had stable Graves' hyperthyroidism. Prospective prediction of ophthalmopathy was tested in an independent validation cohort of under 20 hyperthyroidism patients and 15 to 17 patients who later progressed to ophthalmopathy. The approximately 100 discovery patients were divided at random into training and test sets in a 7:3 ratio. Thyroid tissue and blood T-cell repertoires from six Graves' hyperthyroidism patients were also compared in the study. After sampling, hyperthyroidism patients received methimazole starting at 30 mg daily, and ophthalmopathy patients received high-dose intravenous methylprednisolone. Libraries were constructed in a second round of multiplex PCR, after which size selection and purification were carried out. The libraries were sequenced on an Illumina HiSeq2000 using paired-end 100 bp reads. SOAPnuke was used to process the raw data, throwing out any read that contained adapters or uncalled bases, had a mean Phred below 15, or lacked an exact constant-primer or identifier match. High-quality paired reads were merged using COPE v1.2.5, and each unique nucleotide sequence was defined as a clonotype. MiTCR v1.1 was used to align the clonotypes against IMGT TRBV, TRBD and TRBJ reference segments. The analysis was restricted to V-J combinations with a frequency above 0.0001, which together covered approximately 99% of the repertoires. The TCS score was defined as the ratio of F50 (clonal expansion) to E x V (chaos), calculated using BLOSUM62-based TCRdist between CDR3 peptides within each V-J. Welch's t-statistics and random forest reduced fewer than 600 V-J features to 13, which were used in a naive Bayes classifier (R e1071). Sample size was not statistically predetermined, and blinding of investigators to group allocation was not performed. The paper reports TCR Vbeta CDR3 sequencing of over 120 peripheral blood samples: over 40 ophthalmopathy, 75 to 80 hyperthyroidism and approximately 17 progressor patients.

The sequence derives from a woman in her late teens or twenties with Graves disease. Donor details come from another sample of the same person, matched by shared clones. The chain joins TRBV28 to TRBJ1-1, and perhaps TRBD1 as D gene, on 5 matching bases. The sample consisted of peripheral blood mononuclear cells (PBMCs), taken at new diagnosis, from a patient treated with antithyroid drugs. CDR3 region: CASSYRRNTEAFF. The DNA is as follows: TGTGCCAGCAGTTACAGGAGGAACACTGAAGCTTTCTTT.